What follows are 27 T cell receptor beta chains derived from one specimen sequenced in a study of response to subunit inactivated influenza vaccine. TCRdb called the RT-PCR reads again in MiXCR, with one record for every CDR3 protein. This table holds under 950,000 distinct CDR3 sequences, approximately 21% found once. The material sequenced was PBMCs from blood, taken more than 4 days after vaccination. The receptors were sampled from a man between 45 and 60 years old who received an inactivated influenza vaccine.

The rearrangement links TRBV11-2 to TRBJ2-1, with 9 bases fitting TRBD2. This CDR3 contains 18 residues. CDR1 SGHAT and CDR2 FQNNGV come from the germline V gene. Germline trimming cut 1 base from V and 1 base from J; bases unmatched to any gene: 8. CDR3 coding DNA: TGTGCCAGCAGCTTAGGAGGGCCTAGCGGGATATCCTACAATGAGCAGTTCTTC. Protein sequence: CASSLGGPSGISYNEQFF.

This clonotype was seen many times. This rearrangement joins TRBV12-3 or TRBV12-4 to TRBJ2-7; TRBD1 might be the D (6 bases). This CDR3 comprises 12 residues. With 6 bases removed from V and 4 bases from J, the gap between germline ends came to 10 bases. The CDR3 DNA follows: TGTGCCAGCAGCCGCACAGGGTACGAGCAGTACTTC. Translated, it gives CASSRTGYEQYF.

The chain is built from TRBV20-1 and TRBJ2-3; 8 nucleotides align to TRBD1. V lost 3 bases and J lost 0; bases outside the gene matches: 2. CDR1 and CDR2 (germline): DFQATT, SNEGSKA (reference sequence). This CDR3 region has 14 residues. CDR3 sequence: CSASWTGSTDTQYF. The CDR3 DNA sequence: TGCAGTGCTAGCTGGACAGGGAGCACAGATACGCAGTATTTT.

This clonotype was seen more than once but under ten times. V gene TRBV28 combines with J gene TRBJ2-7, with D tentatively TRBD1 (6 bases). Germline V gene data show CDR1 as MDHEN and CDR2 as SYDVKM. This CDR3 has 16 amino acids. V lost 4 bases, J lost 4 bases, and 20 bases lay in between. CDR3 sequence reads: CASSWGPGQVVYEQYF. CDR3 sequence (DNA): TGTGCCAGCAGTTGGGGCCCGGGACAAGTGGTTTACGAGCAGTACTTC.

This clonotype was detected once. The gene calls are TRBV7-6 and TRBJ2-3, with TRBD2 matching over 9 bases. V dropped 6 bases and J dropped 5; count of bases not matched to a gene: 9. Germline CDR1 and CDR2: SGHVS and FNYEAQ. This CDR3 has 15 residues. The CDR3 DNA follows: TGTGCCAGCAGTATAGCGGGGGCGCCGGTAGATACGCAGTATTTT. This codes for CASSIAGAPVDTQYF.

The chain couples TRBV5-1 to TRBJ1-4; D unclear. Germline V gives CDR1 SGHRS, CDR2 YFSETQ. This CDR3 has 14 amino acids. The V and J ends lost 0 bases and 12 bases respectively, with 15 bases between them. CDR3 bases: TGCGCCAGCAGCTTGGTACCGGCCGATGGGGAACTGTTTTTT. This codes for CASSLVPADGELFF.

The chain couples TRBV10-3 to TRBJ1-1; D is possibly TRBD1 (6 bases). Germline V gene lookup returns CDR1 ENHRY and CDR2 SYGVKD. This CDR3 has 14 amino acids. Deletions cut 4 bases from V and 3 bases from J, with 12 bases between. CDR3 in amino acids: CAISGSGADTEAFF. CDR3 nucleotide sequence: TGTGCCATCAGTGGCTCAGGGGCGGACACTGAAGCTTTCTTT.

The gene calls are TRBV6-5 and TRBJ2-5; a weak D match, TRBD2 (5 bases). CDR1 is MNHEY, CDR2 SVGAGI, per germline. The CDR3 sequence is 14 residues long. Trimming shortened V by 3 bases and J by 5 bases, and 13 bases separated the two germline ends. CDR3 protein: CASSYSDSGETQYF. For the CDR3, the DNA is TGTGCCAGCAGTTATTCGGACTCTGGGGAGACCCAGTACTTC.

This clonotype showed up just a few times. This chain's CDR3 is CATSNPGQFGQPQHF. The CDR3 region has the DNA TGTGCCACCAGCAACCCGGGACAGTTCGGTCAGCCCCAGCATTTT. This chain joins TRBV15 and TRBJ1-5, with 7 bases that match TRBD1. Germline CDR1 LNHNV, CDR2 YYDKDF (reference sequence). CDR3 length: 15 amino acids. The ends lost 4 bases at V and 6 bases at J; junction bases unmatched: 9. The whole variable domain, filled in from reference TRBV15 and TRBJ1-5, reads DAMVIQNPRYQVTQFGKPVTLSCSQTLNHNVMYWYQQKSSQAPKLLFHYYDKDFNNEADTPDNFQSRRPNTSFCFLDIRSPGLGDTAMYLCATSNPGQFGQPQHFGDGTRLSIL.

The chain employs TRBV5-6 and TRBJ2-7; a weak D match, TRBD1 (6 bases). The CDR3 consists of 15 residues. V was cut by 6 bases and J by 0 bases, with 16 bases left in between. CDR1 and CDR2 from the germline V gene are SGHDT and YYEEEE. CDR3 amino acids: CASNFLQGFSYEQYF. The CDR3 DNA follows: TGTGCCAGCAACTTCCTACAGGGTTTCTCCTACGAGCAGTACTTC. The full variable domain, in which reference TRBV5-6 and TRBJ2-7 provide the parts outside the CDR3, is DAGVTQSPTHLIKTRGQQVTLRCSPKSGHDTVSWYQQALGQGPQFIFQYYEEEERQRGNFPDRFSGHQFPNYSSELNVNALLLGDSALYLCASNFLQGFSYEQYFGPGTRLTVT.

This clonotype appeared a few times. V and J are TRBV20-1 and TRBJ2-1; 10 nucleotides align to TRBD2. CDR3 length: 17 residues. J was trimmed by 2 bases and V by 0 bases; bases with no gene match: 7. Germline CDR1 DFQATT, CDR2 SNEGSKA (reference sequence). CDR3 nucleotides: TGCAGTGCTAGAGATTCGACTGGACTAGCGGCCTACAATGAGCAGTTCTTC. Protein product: CSARDSTGLAAYNEQFF.

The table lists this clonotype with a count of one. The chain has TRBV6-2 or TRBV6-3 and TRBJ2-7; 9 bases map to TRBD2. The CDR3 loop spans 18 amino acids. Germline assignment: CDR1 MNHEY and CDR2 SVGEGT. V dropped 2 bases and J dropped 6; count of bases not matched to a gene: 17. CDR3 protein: CASSYDPAGGLPDGEQYF. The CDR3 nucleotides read TGTGCCAGCAGTTACGATCCAGCGGGAGGACTCCCGGATGGCGAGCAGTACTTC.

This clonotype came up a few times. For the CDR3, the DNA is TGCAGCGTCGGAAAGGGGAGCTATGGCTACACCTTC. Translating it yields CSVGKGSYGYTF. The chain joins TRBV29-1 to TRBJ1-2, with D maybe TRBD1 (5 bases). The CDR3 sequence is 12 residues long. The germline V gene encodes CDR1 SQVTM and CDR2 ANQGSEA. Trimming left V 6 bases short and J 4 bases short, with 12 bases between. The full variable domain, its missing parts supplied by reference TRBV29-1 and TRBJ1-2, is SAVISQKPSRDICQRGTSLTIQCQVDSQVTMMFWYRQQPGQSLTLIATANQGSEATYESGFVIDKFPISRPNLTFSTLTVSNMSPEDSSIYLCSVGKGSYGYTFGSGTRLTVV.

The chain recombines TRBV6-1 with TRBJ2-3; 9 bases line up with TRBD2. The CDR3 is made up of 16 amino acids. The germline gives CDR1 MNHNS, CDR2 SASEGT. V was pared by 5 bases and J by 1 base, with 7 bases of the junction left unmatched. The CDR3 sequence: CASSRTSVSGTDTQYF. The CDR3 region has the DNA TGTGCCAGCAGTCGGACTAGCGTTTCCGGCACAGATACGCAGTATTTT.

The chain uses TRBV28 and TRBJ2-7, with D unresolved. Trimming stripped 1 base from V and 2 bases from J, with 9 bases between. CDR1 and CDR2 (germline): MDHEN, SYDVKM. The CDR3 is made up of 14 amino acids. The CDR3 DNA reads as TGTGCCAGCAGTTTATTTGTACCACCCTACGAGCAGTACTTC. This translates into CASSLFVPPYEQYF.

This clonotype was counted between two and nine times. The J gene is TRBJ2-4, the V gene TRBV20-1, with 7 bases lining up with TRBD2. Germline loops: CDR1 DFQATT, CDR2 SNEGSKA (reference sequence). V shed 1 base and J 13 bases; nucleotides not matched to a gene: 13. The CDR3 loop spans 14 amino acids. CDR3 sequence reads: CSARAGGSSRRQYF. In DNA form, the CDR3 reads TGCAGTGCTAGAGCGGGCGGGAGTTCACGGAGACAGTACTTC.

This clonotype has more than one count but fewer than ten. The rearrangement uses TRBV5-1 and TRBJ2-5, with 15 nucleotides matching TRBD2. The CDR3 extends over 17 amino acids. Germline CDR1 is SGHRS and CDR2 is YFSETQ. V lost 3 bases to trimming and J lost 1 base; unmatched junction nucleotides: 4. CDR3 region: CASSWTSGRERQETQYF. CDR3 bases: TGCGCCAGCAGCTGGACTAGCGGGAGGGAGCGCCAAGAGACCCAGTACTTC.

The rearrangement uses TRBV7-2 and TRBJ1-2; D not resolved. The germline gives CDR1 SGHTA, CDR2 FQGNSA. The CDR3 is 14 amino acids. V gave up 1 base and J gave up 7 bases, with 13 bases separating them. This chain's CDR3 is CASSLDSGWRGYTF. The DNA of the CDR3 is TGTGCCAGCAGCTTAGATTCTGGTTGGCGTGGCTACACCTTC.

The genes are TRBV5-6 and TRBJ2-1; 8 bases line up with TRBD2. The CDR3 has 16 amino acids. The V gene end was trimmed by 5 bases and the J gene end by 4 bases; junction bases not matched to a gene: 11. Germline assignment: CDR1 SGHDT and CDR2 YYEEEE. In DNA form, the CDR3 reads TGTGCCAGCAGTCCGACGGGACTAGAAAAGTACAATGAGCAGTTCTTC. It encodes CASSPTGLEKYNEQFF.

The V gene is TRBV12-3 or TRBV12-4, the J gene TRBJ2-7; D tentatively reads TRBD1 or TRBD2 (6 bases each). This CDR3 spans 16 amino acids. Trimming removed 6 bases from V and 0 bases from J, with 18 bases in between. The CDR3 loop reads CASSLRGQGPSYEQYF. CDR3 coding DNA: TGTGCCAGCAGCTTACGGGGGCAGGGACCCTCCTACGAGCAGTACTTC.

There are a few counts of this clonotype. CDR3 in amino acids: CASRLRSAGAHQPQHF. DNA for the CDR3: TGTGCCAGTAGACTCAGGTCGGCGGGGGCTCATCAGCCCCAGCATTTT. J is TRBJ1-5 and V is TRBV19; the D gene is possibly TRBD1 (6 bases). The CDR3 extends over 16 amino acids. V lost 6 bases to trimming and J lost 5 bases, with 20 bases between them. CDR1 and CDR2 (germline): LNHDA, SQIVND (reference sequence).

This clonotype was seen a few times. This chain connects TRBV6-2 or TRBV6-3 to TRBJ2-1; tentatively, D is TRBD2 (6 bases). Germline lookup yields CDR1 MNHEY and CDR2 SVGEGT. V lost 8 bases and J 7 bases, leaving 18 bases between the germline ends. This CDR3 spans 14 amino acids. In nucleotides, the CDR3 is TGTGCCAGCCGGGAGTTTCTAGCGTCTAATGAGCAGTTCTTC. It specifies CASREFLASNEQFF.

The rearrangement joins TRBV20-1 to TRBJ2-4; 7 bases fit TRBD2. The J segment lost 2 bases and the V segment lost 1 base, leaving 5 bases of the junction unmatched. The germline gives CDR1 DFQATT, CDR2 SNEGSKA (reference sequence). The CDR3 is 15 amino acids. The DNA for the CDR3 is TGCAGTGCTAGAGCGGGAGGACACACCAAAAACATTCAGTACTTC. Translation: CSARAGGHTKNIQYF.

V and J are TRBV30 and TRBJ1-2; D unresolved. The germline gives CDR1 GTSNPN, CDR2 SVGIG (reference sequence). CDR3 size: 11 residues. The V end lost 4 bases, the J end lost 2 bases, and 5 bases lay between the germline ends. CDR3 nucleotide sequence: TGTGCCTGGAAGTTAAACTATGGCTACACCTTC. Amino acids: CAWKLNYGYTF.

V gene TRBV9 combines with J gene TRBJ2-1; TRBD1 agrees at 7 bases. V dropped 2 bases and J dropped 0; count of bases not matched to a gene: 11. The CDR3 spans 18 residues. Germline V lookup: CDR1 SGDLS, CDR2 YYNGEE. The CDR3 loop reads CASSVRGPRDGSYNEQFF. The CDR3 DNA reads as TGTGCCAGCAGCGTGAGGGGGCCCCGGGACGGCTCCTACAATGAGCAGTTCTTC. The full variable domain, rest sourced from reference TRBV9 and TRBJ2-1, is DSGVTQTPKHLITATGQRVTLRCSPRSGDLSVYWYQQSLDQGLQFLIQYYNGEERAKGNILERFSAQQFPDLHSELNLSSLELGDSALYFCASSVRGPRDGSYNEQFFGPGTRLTVL.

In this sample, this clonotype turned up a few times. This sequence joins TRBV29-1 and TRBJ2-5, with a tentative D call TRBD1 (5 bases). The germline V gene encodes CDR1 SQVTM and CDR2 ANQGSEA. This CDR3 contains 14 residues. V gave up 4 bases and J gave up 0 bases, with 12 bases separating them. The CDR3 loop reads CSVAGGADQETQYF. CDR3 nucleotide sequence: TGCAGCGTTGCCGGTGGGGCGGACCAAGAGACCCAGTACTTC. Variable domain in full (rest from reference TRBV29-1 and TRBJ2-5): SAVISQKPSRDICQRGTSLTIQCQVDSQVTMMFWYRQQPGQSLTLIATANQGSEATYESGFVIDKFPISRPNLTFSTLTVSNMSPEDSSIYLCSVAGGADQETQYFGPGTRLLVL.

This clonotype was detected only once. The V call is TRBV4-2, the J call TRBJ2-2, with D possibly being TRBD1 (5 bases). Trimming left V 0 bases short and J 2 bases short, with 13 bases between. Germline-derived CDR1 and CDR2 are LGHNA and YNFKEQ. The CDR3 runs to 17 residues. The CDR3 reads CASSQEPRTINTGELFF. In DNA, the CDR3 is TGTGCCAGCAGCCAAGAACCCCGGACAATAAACACCGGGGAGCTGTTTTTT.